These T cell receptor beta chains were read from a single sample in a study of patients and donors after allogeneic stem cell transplantation. TCRdb fed the RT-PCR reads into MiXCR, producing one record per CDR3 protein. Altogether fewer than 75,000 distinct CDR3 sequences are present, 13% being singletons, with the ten largest covering over 25%. The sample was blood, either unsorted or a sorted T cell fraction (not recorded which). The receptors come from a human donor who was either an allogeneic HSCT recipient or a stem cell or donor lymphocyte infusion donor (not recorded which). It is not recorded whose cells these are; they may come from a transplant donor. Each CDR3 is given with its conserved first and last residue. The order of the fields is J gene, V gene, D gene, clone size, CDR3 protein, CDR3 DNA. D genes are given only for firm matches. A row's size may be missing; if present it is once, few, many or a size class.

TRBJ2-4 | TRBV20-1 | NA | few | CSARPANIQYF | TGCAGTGCCCGGCCAGCAAACATTCAGTACTTC
TRBJ2-1 | TRBV5-1 | TRBD1 | NA | CASRHDRDRDNNEQFF | TGCGCCAGCAGGCACGACCGGGACAGGGACAACAATGAGCAGTTCTTC
TRBJ2-7 | TRBV12-3/TRBV12-4 | TRBD2 | large | CASSLAGGIAYEQYF | TGTGCCAGCAGTTTAGCGGGAGGGATCGCCTACGAGCAGTACTTC
TRBJ2-1 | TRBV21-1 | NA | NA | CASSRRPEGEIVDEQFF | TGTGCCAGCAGCCGCCGCCCGGAGGGGGAAATTGTCGATGAGCAGTTCTTC
TRBJ1-2 | TRBV19 | NA | few | CASSMAQLANYGYTF | TGTGCCAGTAGTATGGCCCAGCTAGCTAACTATGGCTACACCTTC
TRBJ1-5 | TRBV4-1 | NA | few | CASSQVWGQPQHF | TGCGCCAGCAGCCAAGTGTGGGGTCAGCCCCAGCATTTT
TRBJ1-2 | TRBV14 | TRBD1 | NA | CASSRNRGSDGYTF | TGTGCCAGCAGCCGAAACAGGGGGAGTGATGGCTACACCTTC
TRBJ2-7 | TRBV27 | NA | NA | CASKGTISYEQHF | TGTGCCAGCAAGGGGACCATCTCCTACGAGCAGCACTTC
TRBJ2-1 | TRBV20-1 | NA | NA | CSARDWLETSYNEQFF | TGCAGTGCTAGAGATTGGCTAGAGACCTCCTACAATGAGCAGTTCTTC
TRBJ2-7 | TRBV5-6 | NA | NA | CASSWLGEQYF | TGTGCCAGCAGCTGGCTAGGGGAGCAGTACTTC
TRBJ2-1 | TRBV5-1 | TRBD2 | few | CASSYHGVAGLSSYNEQFF | TGCGCCAGCAGCTACCATGGGGTAGCGGGACTAAGCTCCTACAATGAGCAGTTCTTC
TRBJ1-2 | TRBV20-1 | NA | few | CSARGPRVDPIYGYTF | TGCAGTGCTAGAGGCCCGCGAGTTGACCCCATCTATGGCTACACCTTC
TRBJ2-2 | TRBV9 | TRBD2 | few | CASSGLAGSNTGELFF | TGTGCCAGCTCGGGACTAGCGGGCTCTAACACCGGGGAGCTGTTTTTT
TRBJ1-3 | TRBV6-5 | NA | many | CASSPRGTLGNTIYF | TGTGCCAGCAGTCCCCGTGGCACTCTGGGAAACACCATATATTTT
TRBJ2-7 | TRBV20-1 | TRBD2 | NA | CSAPYFGTSGLGYEQYF | TGCAGTGCTCCCTACTTTGGGACTAGCGGTCTCGGATACGAGCAGTACTTC
TRBJ2-7 | TRBV6-6 | NA | many | CASSYRYEGYEQYF | TGTGCCAGCAGTTACCGTTATGAGGGGTACGAGCAGTACTTC
TRBJ1-1 | TRBV27 | TRBD1 | many | CASSRGQALSTEAFF | TGTGCCAGCAGTCGCGGACAGGCGTTGTCGACTGAAGCTTTCTTT
TRBJ2-7 | TRBV5-1 | TRBD2 | few | CASSKLAESSYEQYF | TGCGCCAGCAGCAAACTAGCGGAGAGCTCCTACGAGCAGTACTTC
TRBJ2-3 | TRBV9 | NA | NA | CASSVGITDTQYF | TGTGCCAGCAGCGTAGGCATTACAGATACGCAGTATTTT
TRBJ1-1 | TRBV24-1 | TRBD1 | many | CATSGRNDRGATEAFF | TGTGCCACCAGTGGGAGAAACGACAGGGGAGCCACTGAAGCTTTCTTT